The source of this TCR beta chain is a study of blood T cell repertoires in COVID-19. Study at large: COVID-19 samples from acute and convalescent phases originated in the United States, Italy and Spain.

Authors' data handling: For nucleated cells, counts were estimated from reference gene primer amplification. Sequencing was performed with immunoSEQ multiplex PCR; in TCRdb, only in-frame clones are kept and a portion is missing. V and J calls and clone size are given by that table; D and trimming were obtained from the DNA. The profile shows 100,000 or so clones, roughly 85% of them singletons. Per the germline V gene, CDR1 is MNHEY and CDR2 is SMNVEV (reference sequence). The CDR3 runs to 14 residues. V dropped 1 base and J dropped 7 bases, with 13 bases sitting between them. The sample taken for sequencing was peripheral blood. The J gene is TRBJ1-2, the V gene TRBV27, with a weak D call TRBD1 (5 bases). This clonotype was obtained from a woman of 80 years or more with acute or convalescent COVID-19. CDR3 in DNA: TGTGCCAGCAGTTTATGGGCAGGGTCGGGTGGCTACACCTTC. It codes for CASSLWAGSGGYTF.